The source of this TCR beta chain is a study of breast tumors, draining lymph nodes, adjacent tissues. Germline V gene lookup returns CDR1 ENHRY and CDR2 SYGVKD. V lost 0 bases and J lost 5; bases outside the gene matches: 6. The CDR3 extends over 16 amino acids. TCRdb itself ran the multiplex PCR reads through MiXCR, one entry per CDR3 protein. Of about 230,000 distinct CDR3 sequences detected, roughly 32% appear once; the ten largest clones hold around 1.5%. Samples came from axillary lymph nodes draining the breast cancer. The J gene is TRBJ1-4, the V gene TRBV10-3; TRBD1 matches 7 bases. This receptor was taken from a female donor with breast cancer. Some clones in this sample may be carry-over from other donors' samples. The sequenced material came from axillary lymph node tissue. Here the CDR3 reads CAISESGDRVNEKLFF. As DNA, the CDR3 is TGTGCCATCAGTGAGTCGGGAGACAGGGTCAATGAAAAACTGTTTTTT.